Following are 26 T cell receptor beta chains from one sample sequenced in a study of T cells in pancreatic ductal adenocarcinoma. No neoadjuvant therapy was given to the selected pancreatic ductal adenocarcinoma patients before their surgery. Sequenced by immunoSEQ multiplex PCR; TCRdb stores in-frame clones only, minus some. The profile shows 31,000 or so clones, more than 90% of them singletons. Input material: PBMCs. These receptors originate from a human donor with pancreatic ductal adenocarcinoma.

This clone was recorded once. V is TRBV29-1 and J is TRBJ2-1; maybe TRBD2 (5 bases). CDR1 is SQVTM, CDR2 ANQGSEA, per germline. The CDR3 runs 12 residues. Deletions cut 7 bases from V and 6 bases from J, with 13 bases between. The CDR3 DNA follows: TGCAGCGCCCGATCTAGCCGCAATGAGCAGTTCTTC. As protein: CSARSSRNEQFF.

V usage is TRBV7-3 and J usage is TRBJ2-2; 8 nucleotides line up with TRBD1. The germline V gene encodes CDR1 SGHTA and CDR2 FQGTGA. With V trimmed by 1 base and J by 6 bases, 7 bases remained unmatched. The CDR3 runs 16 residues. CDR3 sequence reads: CASSLMGDRLSGELFF. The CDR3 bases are TGTGCCAGCAGCTTAATGGGGGACAGGTTGTCCGGGGAGCTGTTTTTT.

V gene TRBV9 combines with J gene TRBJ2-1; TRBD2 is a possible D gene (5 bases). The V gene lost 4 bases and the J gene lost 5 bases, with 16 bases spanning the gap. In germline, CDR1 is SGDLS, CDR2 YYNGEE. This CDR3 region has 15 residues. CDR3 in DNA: TGTGCCAGCAGCCCAAGCGCTAGCAGAGACAATGAGCAGTTCTTC. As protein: CASSPSASRDNEQFF. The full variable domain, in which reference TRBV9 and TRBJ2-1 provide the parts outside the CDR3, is DSGVTQTPKHLITATGQRVTLRCSPRSGDLSVYWYQQSLDQGLQFLIQYYNGEERAKGNILERFSAQQFPDLHSELNLSSLELGDSALYFCASSPSASRDNEQFFGPGTRLTVL.

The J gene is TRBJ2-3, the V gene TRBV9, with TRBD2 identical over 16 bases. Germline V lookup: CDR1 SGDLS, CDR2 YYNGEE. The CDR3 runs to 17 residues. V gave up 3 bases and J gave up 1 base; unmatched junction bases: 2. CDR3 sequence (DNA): TGTGCCAGCAGCGCAGGGACTAGCGGGAGGGGCACAGATACGCAGTATTTT. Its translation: CASSAGTSGRGTDTQYF.

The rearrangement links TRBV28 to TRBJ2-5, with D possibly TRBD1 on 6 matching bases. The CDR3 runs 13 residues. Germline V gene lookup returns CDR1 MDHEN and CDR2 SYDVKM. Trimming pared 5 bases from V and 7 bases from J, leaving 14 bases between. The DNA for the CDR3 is TGTGCCAGCAGTCCAGGGAGAGGGGGGACCCAGTACTTC. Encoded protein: CASSPGRGGTQYF. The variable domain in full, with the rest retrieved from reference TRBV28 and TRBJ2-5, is DVKVTQSSRYLVKRTGEKVFLECVQDMDHENMFWYRQDPGLGLRLIYFSYDVKMKEKGDIPEGYSVSREKKERFSLILESASTNQTSMYLCASSPGRGGTQYFGPGTRLLVL.

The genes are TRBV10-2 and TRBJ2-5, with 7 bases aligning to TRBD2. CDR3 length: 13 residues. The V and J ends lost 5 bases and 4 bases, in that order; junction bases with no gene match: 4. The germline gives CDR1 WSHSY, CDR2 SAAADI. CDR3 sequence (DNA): TGCGCCAGCAGTTGGACTAGAAGAGAGACCCAGTACTTC. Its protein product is CASSWTRRETQYF.

This CDR3 is CASSVGLQETQYF. The CDR3, as DNA: TGTGCCAGCAGCGTGGGGCTCCAAGAGACCCAGTACTTC. This chain connects TRBV11-2 to TRBJ2-5; possible D gene TRBD1, 5 bases. Germline loops: CDR1 SGHAT, CDR2 FQNNGV. V lost 5 bases and J lost 1, with 8 bases in between. The CDR3 length is 13 residues.

CDR3 protein: CASSYLRRGNYEQYF. Written as DNA, the CDR3 is TGTGCCAGCAGTTACCTTCGCCGGGGTAACTACGAGCAGTACTTC. The V gene is TRBV6-5, the J gene TRBJ2-7, with a weak D call TRBD2 (5 bases). The CDR3 sequence is 15 residues long. Germline loops: CDR1 MNHEY, CDR2 SVGAGI. V gave up 2 bases and J gave up 3 bases, with 14 bases separating them.

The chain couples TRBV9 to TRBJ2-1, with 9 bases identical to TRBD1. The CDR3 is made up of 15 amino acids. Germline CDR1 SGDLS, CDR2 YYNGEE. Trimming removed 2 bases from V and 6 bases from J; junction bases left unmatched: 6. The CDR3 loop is CASSVGAGQGNEQFF. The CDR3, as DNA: TGTGCCAGCAGCGTCGGAGCGGGACAGGGCAATGAGCAGTTCTTC. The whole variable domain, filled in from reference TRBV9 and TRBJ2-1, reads DSGVTQTPKHLITATGQRVTLRCSPRSGDLSVYWYQQSLDQGLQFLIQYYNGEERAKGNILERFSAQQFPDLHSELNLSSLELGDSALYFCASSVGAGQGNEQFFGPGTRLTVL.

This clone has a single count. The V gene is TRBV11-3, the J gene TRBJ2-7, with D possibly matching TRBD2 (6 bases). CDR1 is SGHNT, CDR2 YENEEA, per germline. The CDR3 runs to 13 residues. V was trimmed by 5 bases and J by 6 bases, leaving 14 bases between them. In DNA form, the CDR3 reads TGTGCCAGCAGCCCCGTCCCCGGGGGCGAGCAGTACTTC. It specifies CASSPVPGGEQYF.

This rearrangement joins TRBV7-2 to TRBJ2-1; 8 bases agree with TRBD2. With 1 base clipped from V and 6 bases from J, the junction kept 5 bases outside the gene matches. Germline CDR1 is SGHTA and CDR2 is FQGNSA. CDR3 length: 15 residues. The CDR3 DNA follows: TGTGCCAGCAGCTTAGTGGCGGGAGGTCTCAATGAGCAGTTCTTC. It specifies CASSLVAGGLNEQFF.

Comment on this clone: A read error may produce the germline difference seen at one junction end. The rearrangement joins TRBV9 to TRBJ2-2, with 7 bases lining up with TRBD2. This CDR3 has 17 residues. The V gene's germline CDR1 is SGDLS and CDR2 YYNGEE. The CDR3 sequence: CASSLGAGESNTGEPFF. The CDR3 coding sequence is TGTGCCAGCAGCCTTGGGGCGGGAGAGTCGAACACCGGGGAGCCGTTTTTT.

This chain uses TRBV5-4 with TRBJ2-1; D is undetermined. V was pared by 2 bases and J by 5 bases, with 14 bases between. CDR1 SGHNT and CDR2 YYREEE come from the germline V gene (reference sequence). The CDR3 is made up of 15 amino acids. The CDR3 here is CASSLSRSLHNEQFF. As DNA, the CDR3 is TGTGCCAGCAGCTTATCGCGTAGCTTGCACAATGAGCAGTTCTTC. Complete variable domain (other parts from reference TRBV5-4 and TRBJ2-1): ETGVTQSPTHLIKTRGQQVTLRCSSQSGHNTVSWYQQALGQGPQFIFQYYREEENGRGNFPPRFSGLQFPNYSSELNVNALELDDSALYLCASSLSRSLHNEQFFGPGTRLTVL.

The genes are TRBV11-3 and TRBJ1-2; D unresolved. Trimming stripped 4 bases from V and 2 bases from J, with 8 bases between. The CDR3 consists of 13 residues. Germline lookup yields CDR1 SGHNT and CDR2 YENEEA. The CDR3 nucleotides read TGTGCCAGCAGCTGGCCGGCAAACTATGGCTACACCTTC. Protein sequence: CASSWPANYGYTF.

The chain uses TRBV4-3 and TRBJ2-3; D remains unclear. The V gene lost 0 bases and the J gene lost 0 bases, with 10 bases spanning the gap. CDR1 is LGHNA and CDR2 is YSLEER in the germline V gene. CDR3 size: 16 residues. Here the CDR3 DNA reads TGCGCCAGCAGCCAAGATGGCTGGCCTAGCACAGATACGCAGTATTTT. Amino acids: CASSQDGWPSTDTQYF.

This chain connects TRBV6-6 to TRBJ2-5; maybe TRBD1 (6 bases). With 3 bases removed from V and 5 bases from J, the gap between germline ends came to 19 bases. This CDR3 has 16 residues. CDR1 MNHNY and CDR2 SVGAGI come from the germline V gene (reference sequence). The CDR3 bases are TGTGCCAGCAGTTATAATTATGGGGGCACTGGGGAGACCCAGTACTTC. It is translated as CASSYNYGGTGETQYF.

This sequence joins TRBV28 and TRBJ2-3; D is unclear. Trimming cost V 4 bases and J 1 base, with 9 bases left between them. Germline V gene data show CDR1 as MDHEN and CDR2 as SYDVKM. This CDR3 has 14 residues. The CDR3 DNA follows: TGTGCCAGCAGTTCTCCAAGTCGCACAGATACGCAGTATTTT. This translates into CASSSPSRTDTQYF.

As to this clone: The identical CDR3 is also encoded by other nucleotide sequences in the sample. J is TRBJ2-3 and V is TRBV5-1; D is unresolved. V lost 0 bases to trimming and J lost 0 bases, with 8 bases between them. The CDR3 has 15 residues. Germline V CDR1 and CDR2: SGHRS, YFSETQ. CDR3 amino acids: CASSLEGGSTDTQYF. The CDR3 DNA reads TGCGCCAGCAGCTTGGAAGGCGGAAGCACAGATACGCAGTATTTT.

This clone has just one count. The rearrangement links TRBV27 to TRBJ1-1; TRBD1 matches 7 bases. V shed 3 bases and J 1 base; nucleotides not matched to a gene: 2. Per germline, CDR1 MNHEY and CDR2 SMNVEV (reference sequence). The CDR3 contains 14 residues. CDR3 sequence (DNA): TGTGCCAGCAGTTTTCAGGGGGAGAACACTGAAGCTTTCTTT. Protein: CASSFQGENTEAFF.

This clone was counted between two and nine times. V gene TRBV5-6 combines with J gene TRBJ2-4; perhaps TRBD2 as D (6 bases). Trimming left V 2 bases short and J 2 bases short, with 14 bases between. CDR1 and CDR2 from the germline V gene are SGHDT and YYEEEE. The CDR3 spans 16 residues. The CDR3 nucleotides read TGTGCCAGCAGCTTTGGAGGGGAAATTTCCAAAAACATTCAGTACTTC. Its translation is CASSFGGEISKNIQYF.

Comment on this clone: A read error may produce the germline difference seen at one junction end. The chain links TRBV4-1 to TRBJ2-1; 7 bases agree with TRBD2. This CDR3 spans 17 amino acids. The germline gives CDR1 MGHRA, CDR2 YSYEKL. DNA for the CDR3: TGCGCCAGCAGCGAAGACAAGGGGACTATTACCGTAAGTGAGCAGTTCTTC. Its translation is CASSEDKGTITVSEQFF.

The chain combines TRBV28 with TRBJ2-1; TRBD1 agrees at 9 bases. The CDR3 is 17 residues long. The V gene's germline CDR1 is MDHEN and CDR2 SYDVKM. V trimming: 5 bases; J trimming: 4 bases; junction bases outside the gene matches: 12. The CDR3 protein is CASSPVYWTGDYNEQFF. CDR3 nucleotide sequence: TGTGCCAGCAGTCCCGTTTATTGGACAGGGGATTACAATGAGCAGTTCTTC.

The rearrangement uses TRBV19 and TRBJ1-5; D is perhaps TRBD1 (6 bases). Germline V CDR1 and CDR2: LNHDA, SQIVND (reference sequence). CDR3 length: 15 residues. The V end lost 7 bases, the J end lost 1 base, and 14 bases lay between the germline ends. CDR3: CASTLGGGSNQPQHF. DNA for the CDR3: TGTGCCAGTACCTTAGGAGGGGGAAGCAATCAGCCCCAGCATTTT.

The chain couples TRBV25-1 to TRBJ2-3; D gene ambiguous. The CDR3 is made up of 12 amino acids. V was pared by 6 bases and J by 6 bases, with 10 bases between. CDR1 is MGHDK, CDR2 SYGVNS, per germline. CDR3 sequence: CASSGLPDTQYF. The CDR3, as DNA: TGTGCCAGCAGCGGGCTCCCCGATACGCAGTATTTT.

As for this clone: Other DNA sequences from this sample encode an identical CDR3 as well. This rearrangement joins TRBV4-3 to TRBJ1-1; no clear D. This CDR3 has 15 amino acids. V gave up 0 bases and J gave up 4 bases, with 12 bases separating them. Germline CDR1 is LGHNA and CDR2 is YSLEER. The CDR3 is CASSQDPAGGTEAFF. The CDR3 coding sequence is TGCGCCAGCAGCCAAGACCCCGCAGGAGGCACTGAAGCTTTCTTT.

The CDR3 sequence is CASQAGTPRETQYF. DNA of the CDR3: TGCGCCAGTCAGGCCGGGACTCCTCGGGAGACCCAGTACTTC. This chain connects TRBV5-1 to TRBJ2-5; maybe TRBD2 (6 bases). Germline V gene lookup returns CDR1 SGHRS and CDR2 YFSETQ. The CDR3 spans 14 residues. Trimming shortened V by 8 bases and J by 5 bases, and 19 bases separated the two germline ends.